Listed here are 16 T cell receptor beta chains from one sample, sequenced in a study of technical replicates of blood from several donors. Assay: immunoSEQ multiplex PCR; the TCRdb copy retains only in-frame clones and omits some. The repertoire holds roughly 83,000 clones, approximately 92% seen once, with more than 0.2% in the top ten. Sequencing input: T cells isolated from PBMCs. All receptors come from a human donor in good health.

CDR3 protein: CASSQEATGGEKLFF. DNA for the CDR3: TGTGCCAGCAGCCAAGAGGCGACAGGGGGGGAAAAACTGTTTTTT. This rearrangement joins TRBV4-2 to TRBJ1-4, with 9 bases aligning to TRBD1. Trimming removed 0 bases from V and 8 bases from J; junction bases left unmatched: 4. There are 15 residues in the CDR3. Germline values: CDR1 LGHNA, CDR2 YNFKEQ.

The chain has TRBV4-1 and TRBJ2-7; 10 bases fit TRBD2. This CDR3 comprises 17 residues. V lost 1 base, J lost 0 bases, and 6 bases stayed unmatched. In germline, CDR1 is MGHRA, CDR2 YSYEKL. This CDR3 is CASSQVLAGESSYEQYF. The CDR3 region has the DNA TGCGCCAGCAGCCAAGTTCTAGCGGGGGAAAGCTCCTACGAGCAGTACTTC.

CDR3 in amino acids: CASSLDGSTEAFF. As DNA, the CDR3 is TGCGCCAGCAGCTTGGATGGCAGCACTGAAGCTTTCTTT. The chain employs TRBV5-1 and TRBJ1-1; D is unresolved. Germline-derived CDR1 and CDR2 are SGHRS and YFSETQ. The CDR3 contains 13 residues. Trimming took off 0 bases at V and 4 bases at J, with 7 bases between the two ends.

The chain's CDR3 is CASSLGSGRDTGELFF. The CDR3 region has the DNA TGTGCCAGCAGCTTGGGTAGCGGGAGAGACACCGGGGAGCTGTTTTTT. The V gene is TRBV11-3, the J gene TRBJ2-2; the match to TRBD2 covers 9 bases. The germline V gene encodes CDR1 SGHNT and CDR2 YENEEA. V lost 3 bases to trimming and J lost 3 bases; unmatched junction nucleotides: 5. This CDR3 is 16 amino acids long.

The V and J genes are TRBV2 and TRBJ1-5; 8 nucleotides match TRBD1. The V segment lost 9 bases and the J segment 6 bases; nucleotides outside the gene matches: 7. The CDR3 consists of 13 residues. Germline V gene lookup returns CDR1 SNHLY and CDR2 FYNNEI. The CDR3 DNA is TGTGCCAGTACGGACAGGGTGGGTCAGCCCCAGCATTTT. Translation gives CASTDRVGQPQHF.

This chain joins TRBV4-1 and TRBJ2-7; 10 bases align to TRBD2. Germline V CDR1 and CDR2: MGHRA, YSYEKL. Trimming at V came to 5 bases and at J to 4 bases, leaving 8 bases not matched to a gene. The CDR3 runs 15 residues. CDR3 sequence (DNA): TGCGCCAGCAGCTTTCTAGCGGGAGACGGTTACGAGCAGTACTTC. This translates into CASSFLAGDGYEQYF.

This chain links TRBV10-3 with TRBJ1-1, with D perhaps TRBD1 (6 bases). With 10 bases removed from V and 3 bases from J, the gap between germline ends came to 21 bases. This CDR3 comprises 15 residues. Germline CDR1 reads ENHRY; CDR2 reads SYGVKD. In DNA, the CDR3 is TGTGCCACCCGGGGGGGGCGAATTTTTGACACTGAAGCTTTCTTT. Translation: CATRGGRIFDTEAFF.

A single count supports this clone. The CDR3 region has the DNA TGTGCCAGCAGTCCAACCTCGGACTATACCTACGAGCAGTACTTC. Protein product: CASSPTSDYTYEQYF. V and J are TRBV7-2 and TRBJ2-7, with a possible D match to TRBD2 (6 bases). The CDR3 has 15 residues. Germline V lookup: CDR1 SGHTA, CDR2 FQGNSA. V was shortened by 6 bases and J by 2 bases, with 17 bases between the two germline ends.

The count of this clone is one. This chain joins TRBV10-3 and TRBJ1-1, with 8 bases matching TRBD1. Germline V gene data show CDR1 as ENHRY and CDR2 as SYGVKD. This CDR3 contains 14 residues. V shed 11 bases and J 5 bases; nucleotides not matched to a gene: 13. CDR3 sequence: CAFGRQGAPTEAFF. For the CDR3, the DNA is TGTGCCTTTGGCAGGCAGGGGGCACCAACTGAAGCTTTCTTT.

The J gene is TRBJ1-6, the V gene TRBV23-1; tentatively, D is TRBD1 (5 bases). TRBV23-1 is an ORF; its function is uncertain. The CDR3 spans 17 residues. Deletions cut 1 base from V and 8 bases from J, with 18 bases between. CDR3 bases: TGCGCCAGCAGTCAATTTCTAAGGGGTGAGCCAGATTCACCCCTCCACTTT. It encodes CASSQFLRGEPDSPLHF.

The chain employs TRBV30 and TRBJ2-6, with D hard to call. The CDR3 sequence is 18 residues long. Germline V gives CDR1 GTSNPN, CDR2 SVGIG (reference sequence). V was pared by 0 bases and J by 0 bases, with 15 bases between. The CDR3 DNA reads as TGTGCCTGGAGTGTATTTGGTTCATCCAGCTCTGGGGCCAACGTCCTGACTTTC. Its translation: CAWSVFGSSSSGANVLTF.

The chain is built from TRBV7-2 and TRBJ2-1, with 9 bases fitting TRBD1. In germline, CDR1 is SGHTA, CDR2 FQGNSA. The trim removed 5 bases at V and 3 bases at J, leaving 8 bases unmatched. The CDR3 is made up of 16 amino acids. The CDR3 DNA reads TGTGCCAGCAGCAACCGACAGGGGGGGAACTACAATGAGCAGTTCTTC. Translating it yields CASSNRQGGNYNEQFF.

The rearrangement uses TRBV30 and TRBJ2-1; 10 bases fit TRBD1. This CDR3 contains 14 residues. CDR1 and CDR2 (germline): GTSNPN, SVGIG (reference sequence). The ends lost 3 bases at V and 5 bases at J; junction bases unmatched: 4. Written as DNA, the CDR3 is TGTGCCTGGAGCGAGGGGACAGGGGACAATGAGCAGTTCTTC. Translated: CAWSEGTGDNEQFF.

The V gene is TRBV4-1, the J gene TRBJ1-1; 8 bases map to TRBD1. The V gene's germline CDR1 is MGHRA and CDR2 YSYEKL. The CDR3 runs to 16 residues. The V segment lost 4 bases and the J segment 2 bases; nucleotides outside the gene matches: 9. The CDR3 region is CASSPGTGAANTEAFF. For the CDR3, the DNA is TGCGCCAGCAGCCCCGGGACAGGAGCTGCCAACACTGAAGCTTTCTTT.

CDR3 loop: CAWSVDGNNEQFF. CDR3 DNA sequence: TGTGCCTGGAGTGTTGACGGGAACAATGAGCAGTTCTTC. V and J are TRBV30 and TRBJ2-1; tentatively, D is TRBD2 (5 bases). This CDR3 has 13 amino acids. The V gene lost 0 bases and the J gene lost 5 bases, with 8 bases spanning the gap. The germline gives CDR1 GTSNPN, CDR2 SVGIG (reference sequence).

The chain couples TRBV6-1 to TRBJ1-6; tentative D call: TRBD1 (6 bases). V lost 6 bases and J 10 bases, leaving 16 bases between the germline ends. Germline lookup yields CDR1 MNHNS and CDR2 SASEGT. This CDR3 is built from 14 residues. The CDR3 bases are TGTGCCAGCAGCCCCGACAGGAATGGCTCACCCCTCCACTTT. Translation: CASSPDRNGSPLHF.